The 25 T cell receptor beta chains listed next were all sequenced from one sample in a study of T-cell memory formation after mild COVID-19. MiXCR, applied by TCRdb to the 5' RACE reads, yields one record per CDR3 protein. The data hold 30,000 to 35,000 distinct CDR3 sequences, with 7% to 8% observed a single time. Sequencing used PBMCs or a T cell subset sorted from them (not recorded which). Receptors originate from a man aged 18 to 29 who had mild COVID-19 (a few samples of this study predate the infection). Cell type and time point are not known.

There are many counts of this clonotype. The chain recombines TRBV7-9 with TRBJ1-4; a weak D match, TRBD1 (6 bases). V shed 5 bases and J shed 6 bases, with 7 bases lying between them. The germline CDR1 and CDR2 sequences are SEHNR and FQNEAQ (reference sequence). The CDR3 contains 12 residues. The CDR3 reads CASSRTDEKLFF. For the CDR3, the DNA is TGTGCCAGCAGCCGGACAGATGAAAAACTGTTTTTT.

This clonotype appeared many times. The chain couples TRBV7-2 to TRBJ2-2, with 8 positions matching TRBD2. V dropped 3 bases and J dropped 3; count of bases not matched to a gene: 3. Germline CDR1 and CDR2: SGHTA and FQGNSA. This CDR3 has 15 amino acids. The CDR3 loop is CASSFSGGHTGELFF. CDR3 bases: TGTGCCAGCAGCTTTTCGGGGGGGCACACCGGGGAGCTGTTTTTT.

As to this clonotype: This could be a read error, since a much larger clone is one nucleotide away. This rearrangement joins TRBV2 to TRBJ2-1, with 7 bases matching TRBD2. V was clipped by 9 bases and J by 0 bases; unmatched bases: 5. Looked up from germline, CDR1 is SNHLY and CDR2 is FYNNEI. This CDR3 region has 14 residues. CDR3 loop: CARLALNSYNEQFF. The DNA for the CDR3 is TGTGCCAGACTAGCGCTAAACTCCTACAATGAGCAGTTCTTC.

This clonotype showed up many times. The V call is TRBV27, the J call TRBJ2-6; 9 nucleotides match TRBD1. CDR3 length equals 18 residues. Per the germline V gene, CDR1 is MNHEY and CDR2 is SMNVEV (reference sequence). The junction had 8 bases not matched to a gene; V was cut back by 5 bases and J by 0 bases. The CDR3: CASSPLTGGSSGANVLTF. DNA for the CDR3: TGTGCCAGCAGTCCCTTGACAGGGGGGAGCTCTGGGGCCAACGTCCTGACTTTC.

This clonotype has a count of ten or more. The rearrangement joins TRBV5-6 to TRBJ2-2; D is unresolved. Trimming took 2 bases from V and 2 from J, leaving 7 bases between them. The CDR3 covers 14 residues. Germline V gives CDR1 SGHDT, CDR2 YYEEEE. CDR3 nucleotides: TGTGCCAGCAGCTTCGACACCAACACCGGGGAGCTGTTTTTT. It encodes CASSFDTNTGELFF. The full variable domain, its missing parts supplied by reference TRBV5-6 and TRBJ2-2, is DAGVTQSPTHLIKTRGQQVTLRCSPKSGHDTVSWYQQALGQGPQFIFQYYEEEERQRGNFPDRFSGHQFPNYSSELNVNALLLGDSALYLCASSFDTNTGELFFGEGSRLTVL.

As for this clonotype: One base away lies a much larger clone, so this may be a sequencing read error. CDR3 residues: CASSLLGGTDTQYF. Here the CDR3 DNA reads TGTGCCAGCAGCTTACTCGGGGGCACAGATACGCAGTATTTT. The chain links TRBV7-3 to TRBJ2-3; a possible D gene is TRBD2 (5 bases). The CDR3 consists of 14 residues. Between the trimmed V and J ends, which lost 2 bases and 1 base, there was a span of 7 bases. In germline, CDR1 is SGHTA, CDR2 FQGTGA.

This clonotype was counted at least ten times. The V gene is TRBV7-9, the J gene TRBJ2-6, with D possibly being TRBD1 (6 bases). This CDR3 is built from 18 residues. The germline gives CDR1 SEHNR, CDR2 FQNEAQ (reference sequence). Trimming cost V 1 base and J 0 bases, with 13 bases left between them. CDR3 sequence: CASSLEETGDSGANVLTF. The DNA for the CDR3 is TGTGCCAGCAGCTTAGAAGAGACAGGAGACTCTGGGGCCAACGTCCTGACTTTC.

This clonotype was counted at least ten times. The V call is TRBV6-5, the J call TRBJ1-3; TRBD1 might be the D (6 bases). V lost 5 bases to trimming and J lost 0 bases, with 14 bases between them. The V gene's germline CDR1 is MNHEY and CDR2 SVGAGI. The CDR3 runs 16 residues. CDR3 residues: CASSDPGTPSGNTIYF. DNA of the CDR3: TGTGCCAGCAGTGACCCCGGGACACCCTCTGGAAACACCATATATTTT.

This clonotype occurred a few times. V usage is TRBV7-2 and J usage is TRBJ1-2; D not resolved. V lost 5 bases and J lost 0, with 4 bases in between. The CDR3 runs to 12 residues. The germline gives CDR1 SGHTA, CDR2 FQGNSA. The CDR3 DNA follows: TGTGCCAGCAGCCCCTCTAACTATGGCTACACCTTC. Translation: CASSPSNYGYTF.

This clonotype is deemed medium-sized. This sequence joins TRBV6-2 or TRBV6-3 and TRBJ2-7; no clear D gene. Germline CDR1 MNHEY, CDR2 SVGEGT. The CDR3 has 12 residues. V lost 6 bases and J lost 4, with 10 bases in between. CDR3: CASSRASYEQYV. CDR3 bases: TGTGCCAGCAGCAGAGCGAGTTACGAGCAGTACGTC.

This clonotype came up many times. The V call is TRBV9, the J call TRBJ1-2, with a weak D call TRBD1 (6 bases). The germline gives CDR1 SGDLS, CDR2 YYNGEE. V dropped 7 bases and J dropped 8 bases, with 12 bases sitting between them. This CDR3 region has 11 residues. CDR3 in amino acids: CASWDNDGYTF. The CDR3, as DNA: TGTGCCAGCTGGGACAATGACGGCTACACCTTC.

A word on this clonotype: One junction end disagrees with the germline gene, perhaps due to a read error. The chain's CDR3 is CAISSRGRSLYNEKFF. The CDR3 region has the DNA TGTGCCATCAGCAGCCGGGGCCGCTCCCTCTACAATGAGAAGTTCTTC. V usage is TRBV10-3 and J usage is TRBJ2-1; D might be TRBD1 or TRBD2, each matching 5 bases. Germline V lookup: CDR1 ENHRY, CDR2 SYGVKD. The CDR3 runs to 16 residues.

This clonotype has a count of ten or more. The gene calls are TRBV5-5 and TRBJ1-1, with 8 bases identical to TRBD1. Germline CDR1 and CDR2: SGHKS and YYEKEE (reference sequence). Germline trimming cut 4 bases from V and 0 bases from J; bases unmatched to any gene: 11. The CDR3 contains 17 residues. The CDR3 DNA reads as TGTGCCAGCAGCCCCGATGGACAGGGAAGCATGAACACTGAAGCTTTCTTT. This sequence encodes CASSPDGQGSMNTEAFF.

This clonotype was counted many times. V gene TRBV19 combines with J gene TRBJ2-7; D is ambiguous. The V and J ends lost 7 bases and 2 bases respectively, with 15 bases between them. Germline V gene sequence: CDR1 LNHDA, CDR2 SQIVND (reference sequence). CDR3 length: 14 residues. The CDR3 DNA sequence: TGTGCCAGTACCCCTCGGACCGAAACCTACGAGCAGTACGTC. It specifies CASTPRTETYEQYV.

Many counts were recorded for this clonotype. V gene TRBV5-1 combines with J gene TRBJ1-1; TRBD1 agrees at 7 bases. The CDR3 sequence is 13 residues long. From germline, CDR1 is SGHRS and CDR2 YFSETQ. The V and J ends lost 2 bases and 4 bases, in that order; junction bases with no gene match: 2. The chain's CDR3 is CASSFGDSTEAFF. In DNA, the CDR3 is TGCGCCAGCAGCTTCGGGGACAGCACTGAAGCTTTCTTT.

In this sample, this clonotype turned up many times. This sequence joins TRBV20-1 and TRBJ1-3; D gene ambiguous. CDR3 length equals 14 residues. CDR1 is DFQATT and CDR2 is SNEGSKA in the germline V gene (reference sequence). Deletions cut 2 bases from V and 2 bases from J, with 10 bases between. In nucleotides, the CDR3 is TGCAGTGCTAGATGGGCCGGGACTGGAAACACCATATATTTT. Protein sequence: CSARWAGTGNTIYF.

This clonotype was counted many times. The genes are TRBV12-3 or TRBV12-4 and TRBJ1-6, with unresolved D. Deletions cut 10 bases from V and 4 bases from J, with 11 bases between. CDR3 size: 13 residues. CDR3 sequence reads: CATRETYNSPLHF. For the CDR3, the DNA is TGTGCCACCCGGGAAACTTATAATTCACCCCTCCACTTT.

There are many counts of this clonotype. This rearrangement joins TRBV4-1 to TRBJ2-6; a weak D match, TRBD1 (6 bases). The ends were cut back, 0 bases at V and 2 bases at J, with 17 bases in the middle. This CDR3 region has 19 residues. Looked up from germline, CDR1 is MGHRA and CDR2 is YSYEKL. CDR3 sequence reads: CASSQDRAQGGAGANVLTF. In DNA, the CDR3 is TGCGCCAGCAGCCAAGATCGTGCACAGGGTGGCGCTGGGGCCAACGTCCTGACTTTC.

Many counts were recorded for this clonotype. The chain has TRBV7-9 and TRBJ2-5; 12 positions match TRBD1. Germline-derived CDR1 and CDR2 are SEHNR and FQNEAQ (reference sequence). CDR3 size: 16 residues. Trimming at V came to 3 bases and at J to 5 bases, leaving 7 bases not matched to a gene. The CDR3 reads CASSFRDRGREETQYF. The CDR3 region has the DNA TGTGCCAGCAGCTTCCGGGACAGGGGGCGCGAGGAGACCCAGTACTTC.

The CDR3 sequence is CASSLEGTIGEQFF. CDR3 DNA sequence: TGTGCCAGCAGTTTGGAGGGAACCATCGGTGAGCAGTTCTTC. The chain recombines TRBV12-3 or TRBV12-4 with TRBJ2-1; weak D call: TRBD2 (6 bases). V lost 3 bases and J lost 9, with 15 bases in between. This CDR3 is built from 14 residues.

This clonotype has at least ten counts. The J gene is TRBJ2-5, the V gene TRBV10-3; D possibly corresponds to TRBD1 (5 bases). Germline CDR1 is ENHRY and CDR2 is SYGVKD. Trimming pared 0 bases from V and 5 bases from J, leaving 7 bases between. The CDR3 is made up of 13 amino acids. DNA of the CDR3: TGTGCCATCAGTGAGTCAGGGGTTGAGACCCAGTACTTC. Amino acids: CAISESGVETQYF.

This clonotype came up many times. This chain's CDR3 is CASSLGGYTDTQYF. The CDR3 DNA is TGCGCCAGCAGCCTAGGGGGGTACACAGATACGCAGTATTTT. The rearrangement uses TRBV5-1 and TRBJ2-3; the D call may be TRBD1 or TRBD2 (6 bases each). Germline loops: CDR1 SGHRS, CDR2 YFSETQ. The CDR3 covers 14 residues. The V end was cut by 4 bases, the J end by 2 bases, with 11 bases between.

This clonotype was counted ten times or more. The chain links TRBV20-1 to TRBJ2-2; D ambiguous. The V end lost 1 base, the J end lost 2 bases, and 11 bases lay between the germline ends. Germline CDR1 reads DFQATT; CDR2 reads SNEGSKA (reference sequence). The CDR3 has 15 residues. CDR3 bases: TGCAGTGCTAGAGTCAGCCTGACTAACACCGGGGAGCTGTTTTTT. It translates to CSARVSLTNTGELFF.

This clonotype was observed many times. The rearrangement uses TRBV5-1 and TRBJ2-2; D is perhaps TRBD1 or TRBD2 (5 bases each). V was cut by 6 bases and J by 3 bases, with 12 bases left in between. This CDR3 is built from 14 residues. The germline V gene encodes CDR1 SGHRS and CDR2 YFSETQ. CDR3 coding DNA: TGCGCCAGCACCGGGACCGCCTACACCGGGGAGCTGTTTTTT. It yields the protein CASTGTAYTGELFF.

At least ten counts were recorded for this clonotype. The V gene is TRBV24-1, the J gene TRBJ2-5, with 9 bases lining up with TRBD2. V dropped 6 bases and J dropped 4; count of bases not matched to a gene: 2. Germline values: CDR1 KGHDR, CDR2 SFDVKD. CDR3 length equals 13 residues. The CDR3 region has the DNA TGTGCCACCAGTCCTAGCGGGGTAGAGACCCAGTACTTC. Translated, it gives CATSPSGVETQYF.